This T cell receptor beta chain came from a study of a mutant IDH1 vaccine in newly diagnosed glioma. Study details: Therapy received beforehand was radiotherapy, temozolomide, or both, with most patients given both.

For this clone: Antigen: not known.

Repertoires were generated with immunoSEQ multiplex PCR, while TCRdb's copy carries only in-frame clones and drops some. The sample yields approximately 110,000 clones, 90% seen once. The time point is: week 11, during vaccination. In every dose of vaccine, 300 ug of mutant IDH1 20-mer peptide was given alongside topical imiquimod. New WHO grade 3 or 4 astrocytomas that were IDH1-mutant and ATRX-lost had been found in donors. This CDR3 is 15 amino acids long. V lost 6 bases and J 5 bases, leaving 19 bases between the germline ends. Germline values: CDR1 MNHNY, CDR2 SVGAGI (reference sequence). The sequenced sample was PBMCs, obtained from a glioma patient whose treatment included an IDH1 peptide vaccine. This rearrangement joins TRBV6-6 to TRBJ1-1; weak D call: TRBD1 (6 bases). This TCR derives from a woman in her forties or fifties with glioma. The CDR3 here is CASSRQTGIGTEAFF. The CDR3 coding sequence is TGTGCCAGCAGCCGCCAGACAGGAATTGGTACTGAAGCTTTCTTT.